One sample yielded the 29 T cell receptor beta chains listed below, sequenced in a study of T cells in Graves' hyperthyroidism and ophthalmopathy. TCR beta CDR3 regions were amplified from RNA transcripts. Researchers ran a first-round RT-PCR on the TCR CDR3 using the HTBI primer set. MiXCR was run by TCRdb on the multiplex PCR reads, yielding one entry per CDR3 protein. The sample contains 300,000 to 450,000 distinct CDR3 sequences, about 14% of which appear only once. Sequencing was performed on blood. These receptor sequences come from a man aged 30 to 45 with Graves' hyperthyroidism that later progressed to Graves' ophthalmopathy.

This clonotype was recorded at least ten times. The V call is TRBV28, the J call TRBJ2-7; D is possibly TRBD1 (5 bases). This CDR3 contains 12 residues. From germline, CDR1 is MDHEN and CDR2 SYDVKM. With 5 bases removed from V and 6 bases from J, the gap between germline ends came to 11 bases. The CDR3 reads CASSPDSGEQYF. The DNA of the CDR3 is TGTGCCAGCAGTCCAGACAGTGGCGAGCAGTACTTC. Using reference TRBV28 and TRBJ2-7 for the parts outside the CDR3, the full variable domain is DVKVTQSSRYLVKRTGEKVFLECVQDMDHENMFWYRQDPGLGLRLIYFSYDVKMKEKGDIPEGYSVSREKKERFSLILESASTNQTSMYLCASSPDSGEQYFGPGTRLTVT.

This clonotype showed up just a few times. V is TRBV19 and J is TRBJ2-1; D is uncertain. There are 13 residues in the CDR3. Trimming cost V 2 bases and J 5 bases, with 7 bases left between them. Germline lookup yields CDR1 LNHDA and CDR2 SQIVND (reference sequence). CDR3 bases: TGTGCCAGTAGTATAAGCAGGAACAATGAGCAGTTCTTC. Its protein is CASSISRNNEQFF.

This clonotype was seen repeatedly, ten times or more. As DNA, the CDR3 is TGTGCTAGTGGCGAACCGGCCGGCGCCCAGCATTTT. Protein product: CASGEPAGAQHF. V and J are TRBV12-5 and TRBJ1-5; D gene uncertain. Germline V gene data show CDR1 as LGHNT and CDR2 as FRNRAP. The V gene lost 6 bases and the J gene lost 11 bases, with 14 bases spanning the gap. This CDR3 comprises 12 residues.

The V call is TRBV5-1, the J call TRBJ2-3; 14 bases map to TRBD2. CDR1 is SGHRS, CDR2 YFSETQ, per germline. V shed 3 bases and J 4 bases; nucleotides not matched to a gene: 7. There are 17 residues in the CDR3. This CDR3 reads CASSYSTTSGGADTQYF. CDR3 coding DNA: TGCGCCAGCAGCTACTCAACGACTAGCGGGGGGGCAGATACGCAGTATTTT.

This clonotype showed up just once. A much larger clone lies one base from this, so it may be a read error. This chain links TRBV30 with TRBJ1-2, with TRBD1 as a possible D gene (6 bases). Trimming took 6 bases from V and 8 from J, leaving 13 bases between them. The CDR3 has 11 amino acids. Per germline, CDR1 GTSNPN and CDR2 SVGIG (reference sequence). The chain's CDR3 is CACNREGGYTF. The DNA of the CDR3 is TGTGCCTGCAACAGGGAAGGGGGCTACACCTTC.

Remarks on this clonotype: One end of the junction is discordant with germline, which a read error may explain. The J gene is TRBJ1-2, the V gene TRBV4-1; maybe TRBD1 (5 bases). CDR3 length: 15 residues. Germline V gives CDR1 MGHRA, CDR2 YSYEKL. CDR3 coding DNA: TGCGTCAGCAGCCAACCGACAACGGGGCAATATGGCTACACCTTC. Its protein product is CVSSQPTTGQYGYTF.

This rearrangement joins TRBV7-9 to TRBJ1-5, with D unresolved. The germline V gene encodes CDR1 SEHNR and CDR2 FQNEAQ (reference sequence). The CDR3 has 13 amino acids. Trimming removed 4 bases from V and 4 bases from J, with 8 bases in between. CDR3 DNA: TGTGCCAGCAGCTCCGTAGAAAATCAGCCCCAGCATTTT. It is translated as CASSSVENQPQHF.

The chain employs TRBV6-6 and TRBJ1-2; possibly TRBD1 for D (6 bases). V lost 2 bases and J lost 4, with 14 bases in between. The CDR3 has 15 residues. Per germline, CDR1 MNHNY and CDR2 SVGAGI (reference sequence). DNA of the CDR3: TGTGCCAGCAGTTACGATTGGGGGCGCTCCTATGGCTACACCTTC. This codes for CASSYDWGRSYGYTF.

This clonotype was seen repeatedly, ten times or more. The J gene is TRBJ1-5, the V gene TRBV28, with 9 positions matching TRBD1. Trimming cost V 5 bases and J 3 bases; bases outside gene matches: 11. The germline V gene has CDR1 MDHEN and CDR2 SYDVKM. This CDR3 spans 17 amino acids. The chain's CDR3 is CASSPYRDRETNQPQHF. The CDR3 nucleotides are TGTGCCAGCAGTCCGTACCGGGACAGGGAGACCAATCAGCCCCAGCATTTT.

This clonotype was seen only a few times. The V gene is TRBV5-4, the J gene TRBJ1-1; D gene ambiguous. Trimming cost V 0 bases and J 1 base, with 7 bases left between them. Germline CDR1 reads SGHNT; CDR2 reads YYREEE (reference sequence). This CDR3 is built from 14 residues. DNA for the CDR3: TGTGCCAGCAGCTTGGCTATCTCGAACACTGAAGCTTTCTTT. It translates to CASSLAISNTEAFF. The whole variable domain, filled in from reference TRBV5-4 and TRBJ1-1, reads ETGVTQSPTHLIKTRGQQVTLRCSSQSGHNTVSWYQQALGQGPQFIFQYYREEENGRGNFPPRFSGLQFPNYSSELNVNALELDDSALYLCASSLAISNTEAFFGQGTRLTVV.

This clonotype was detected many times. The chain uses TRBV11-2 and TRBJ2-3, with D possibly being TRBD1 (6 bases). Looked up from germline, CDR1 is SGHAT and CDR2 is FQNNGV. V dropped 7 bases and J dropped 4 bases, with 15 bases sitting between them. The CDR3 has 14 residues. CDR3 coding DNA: TGTGCCAGCATCAAAGGACAGTTTCCAGATACGCAGTATTTT. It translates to CASIKGQFPDTQYF.

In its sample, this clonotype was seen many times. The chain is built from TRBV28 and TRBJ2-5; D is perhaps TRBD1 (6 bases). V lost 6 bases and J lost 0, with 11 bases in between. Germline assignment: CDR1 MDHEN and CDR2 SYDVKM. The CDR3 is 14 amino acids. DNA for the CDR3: TGTGCCAGCAGAAAGGACAGCAACCAAGAGACCCAGTACTTC. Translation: CASRKDSNQETQYF.

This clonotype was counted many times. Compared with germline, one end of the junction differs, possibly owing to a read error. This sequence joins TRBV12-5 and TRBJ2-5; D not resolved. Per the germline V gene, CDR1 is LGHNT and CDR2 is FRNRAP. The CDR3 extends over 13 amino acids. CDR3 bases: TGTGCTAGTGGTTTGGTACCTCAAGAGGCCCAGTACTTC. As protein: CASGLVPQEAQYF.

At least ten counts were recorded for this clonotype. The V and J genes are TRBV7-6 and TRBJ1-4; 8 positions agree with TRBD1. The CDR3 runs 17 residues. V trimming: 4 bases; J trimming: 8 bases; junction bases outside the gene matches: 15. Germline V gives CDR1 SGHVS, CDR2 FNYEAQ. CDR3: CASSSLPGGAAREKLFF. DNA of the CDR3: TGTGCCAGCAGCTCGTTACCAGGGGGCGCCGCTCGGGAAAAACTGTTTTTT.

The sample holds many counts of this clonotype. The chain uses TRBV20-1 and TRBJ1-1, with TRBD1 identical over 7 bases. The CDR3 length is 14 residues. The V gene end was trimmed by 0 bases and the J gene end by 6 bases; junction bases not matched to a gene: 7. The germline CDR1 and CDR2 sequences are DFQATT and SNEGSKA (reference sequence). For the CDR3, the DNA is TGCAGTGCTAGAGATGTTTTAGGGGGCTCTGAAGCTTTCTTT. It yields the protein CSARDVLGGSEAFF.

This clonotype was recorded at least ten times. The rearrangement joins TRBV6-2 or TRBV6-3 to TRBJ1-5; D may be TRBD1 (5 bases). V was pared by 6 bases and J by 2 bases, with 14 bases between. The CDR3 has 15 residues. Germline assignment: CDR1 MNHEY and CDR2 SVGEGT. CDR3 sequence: CASSHSGLGNQPQHF. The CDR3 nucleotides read TGTGCCAGCAGCCATTCGGGACTAGGCAATCAGCCCCAGCATTTT.

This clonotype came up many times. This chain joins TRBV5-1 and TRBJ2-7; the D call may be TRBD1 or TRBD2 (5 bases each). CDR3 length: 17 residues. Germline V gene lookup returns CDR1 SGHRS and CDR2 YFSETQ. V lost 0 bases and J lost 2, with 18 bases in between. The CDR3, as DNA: TGCGCCAGCAGCTTGGGGGGGACCCGAAGCCGTCCCTACGAGCAGTACTTC. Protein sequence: CASSLGGTRSRPYEQYF.

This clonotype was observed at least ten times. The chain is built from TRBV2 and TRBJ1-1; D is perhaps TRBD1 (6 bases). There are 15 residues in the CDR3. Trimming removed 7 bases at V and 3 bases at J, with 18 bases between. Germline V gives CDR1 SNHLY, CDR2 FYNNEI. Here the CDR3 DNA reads TGTGCCAGCACCGCTCCGGGGGCGTGGGACACTGAAGCTTTCTTT. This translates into CASTAPGAWDTEAFF.

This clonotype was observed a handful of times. The chain's CDR3 is CASSPWETQYF. The CDR3 DNA reads TGTGCCAGCAGCCCCTGGGAGACCCAGTACTTC. V usage is TRBV7-9 and J usage is TRBJ2-5; D is unclear. CDR3 length: 11 residues. The germline CDR1 and CDR2 sequences are SEHNR and FQNEAQ (reference sequence). Trimming removed 5 bases at V and 5 bases at J, with 6 bases between.

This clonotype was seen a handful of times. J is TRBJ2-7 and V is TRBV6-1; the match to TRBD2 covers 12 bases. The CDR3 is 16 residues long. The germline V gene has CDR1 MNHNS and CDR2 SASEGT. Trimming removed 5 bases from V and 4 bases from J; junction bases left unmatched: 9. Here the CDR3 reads CASSSPGLAGGYEQYF. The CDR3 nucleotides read TGTGCCAGCAGTTCCCCGGGACTAGCGGGTGGGTACGAGCAGTACTTC.

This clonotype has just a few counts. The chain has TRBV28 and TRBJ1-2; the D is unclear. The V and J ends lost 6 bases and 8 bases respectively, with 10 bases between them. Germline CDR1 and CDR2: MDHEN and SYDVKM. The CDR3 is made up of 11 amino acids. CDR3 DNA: TGTGCCAGCAGCCTGGGGTGGGGCTACACCTTC. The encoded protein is CASSLGWGYTF.

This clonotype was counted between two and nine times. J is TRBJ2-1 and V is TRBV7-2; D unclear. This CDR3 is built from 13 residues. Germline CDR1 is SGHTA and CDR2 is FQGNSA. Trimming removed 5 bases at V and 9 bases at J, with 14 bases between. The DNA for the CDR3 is TGTGCCAGCAGCCCTGATGGCTGGGGTGAGCAGTTCTTC. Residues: CASSPDGWGEQFF.

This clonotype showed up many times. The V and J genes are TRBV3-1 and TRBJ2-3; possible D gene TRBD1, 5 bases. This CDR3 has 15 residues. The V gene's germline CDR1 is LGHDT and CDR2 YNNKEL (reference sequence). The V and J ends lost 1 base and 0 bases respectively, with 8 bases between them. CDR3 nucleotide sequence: TGTGCCAGCAGCCAAGGACAGACTAGCACAGATACGCAGTATTTT. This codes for CASSQGQTSTDTQYF.

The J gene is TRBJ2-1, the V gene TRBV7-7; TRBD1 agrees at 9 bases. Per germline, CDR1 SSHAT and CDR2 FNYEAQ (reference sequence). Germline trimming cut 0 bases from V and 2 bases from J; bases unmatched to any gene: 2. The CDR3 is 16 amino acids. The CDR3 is CASSLAGTGPYNEQFF. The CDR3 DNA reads TGTGCCAGCAGCTTAGCAGGGACAGGGCCCTACAATGAGCAGTTCTTC.

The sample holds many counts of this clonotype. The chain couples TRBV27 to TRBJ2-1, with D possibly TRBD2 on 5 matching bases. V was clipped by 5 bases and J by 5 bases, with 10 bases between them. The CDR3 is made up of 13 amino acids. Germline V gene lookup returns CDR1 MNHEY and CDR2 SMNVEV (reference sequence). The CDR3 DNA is TGTGCCAGCAGTCTAGCCACAAACAATGAGCAGTTCTTC. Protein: CASSLATNNEQFF.

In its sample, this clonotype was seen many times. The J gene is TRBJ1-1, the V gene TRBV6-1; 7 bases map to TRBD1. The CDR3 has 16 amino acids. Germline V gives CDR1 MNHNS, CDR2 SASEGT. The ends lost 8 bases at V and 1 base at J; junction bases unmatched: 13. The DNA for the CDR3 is TGTGCCAGCGGGGGGAGGGGGCGATTCACGAACACTGAAGCTTTCTTT. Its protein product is CASGGRGRFTNTEAFF.

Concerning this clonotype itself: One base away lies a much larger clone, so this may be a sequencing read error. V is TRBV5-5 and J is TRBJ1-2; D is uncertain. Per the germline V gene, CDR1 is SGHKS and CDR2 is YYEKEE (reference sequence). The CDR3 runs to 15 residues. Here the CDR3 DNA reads TGTGCCAGCAGCTTGGCCGCTCAGGAGAACTATGGCGACACCTTC. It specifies CASSLAAQENYGDTF. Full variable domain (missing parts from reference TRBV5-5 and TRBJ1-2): DAGVTQSPTHLIKTRGQQVTLRCSPISGHKSVSWYQQVLGQGPQFIFQYYEKEERGRGNFPDRFSARQFPNYSSELNVNALLLGDSALYLCASSLAAQENYGDTFGSGTRLTVV.

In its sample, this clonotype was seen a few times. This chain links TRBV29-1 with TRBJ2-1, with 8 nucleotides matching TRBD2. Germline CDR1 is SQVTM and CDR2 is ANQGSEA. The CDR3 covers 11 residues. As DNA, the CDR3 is TGCAGTTCCGGGAGGGCCAATGAGCAGTTCTTC. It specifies CSSGRANEQFF.

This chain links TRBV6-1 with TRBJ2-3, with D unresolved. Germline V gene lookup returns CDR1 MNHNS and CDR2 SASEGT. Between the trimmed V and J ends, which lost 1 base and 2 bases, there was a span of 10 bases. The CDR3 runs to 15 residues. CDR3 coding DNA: TGTGCCAGCAGTGAAGTCAGGTATGACACAGATACGCAGTATTTT. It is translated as CASSEVRYDTDTQYF.